These 23 T cell receptor beta chains originate from one sample sequenced in a study of tumor-infiltrating lymphocytes in oesophageal squamous cell carcinoma. TCRdb fed the PCR reads into MiXCR, producing one record per CDR3 protein. In the table there are roughly 6,000 distinct CDR3 sequences, nearly 15% of which are singletons. Sequencing used normal esophageal tissue next to the tumor. The source is a male donor with esophageal squamous cell carcinoma.

This clonotype was detected many times. The CDR3 sequence: CASSLDLSYNEQFF. The DNA of the CDR3 is TGTGCCAGCAGCTTGGACCTTTCCTACAATGAGCAGTTCTTC. The chain joins TRBV5-4 to TRBJ2-1; D is unclear. The CDR3 has 14 amino acids. The germline V and J ends were trimmed by 0 bases and 1 base, with 5 bases remaining between them. Germline-derived CDR1 and CDR2 are SGHNT and YYREEE (reference sequence).

This clonotype was recorded at least ten times. The chain joins TRBV2 to TRBJ2-1; 12 bases are shared with TRBD2. V lost 5 bases to trimming and J lost 7 bases; unmatched junction nucleotides: 6. Germline values: CDR1 SNHLY, CDR2 FYNNEI. This CDR3 is 15 amino acids long. CDR3 residues: CASSLLAGGSNEQFF. Written as DNA, the CDR3 is TGTGCCAGCAGTCTACTAGCGGGGGGCTCTAATGAGCAGTTCTTC.

This clonotype ranks as medium-sized. The rearrangement joins TRBV6-1 to TRBJ2-5, with 8 bases lining up with TRBD2. V was clipped by 6 bases and J by 2 bases; unmatched bases: 5. The CDR3 length is 14 residues. Germline CDR1 MNHNS, CDR2 SASEGT. The CDR3 coding sequence is TGTGCCAGCAGGACGGGGGGGCGTCAAGAGACCCAGTACTTC. This gives the protein CASRTGGRQETQYF.

In its sample, this clonotype ranks as large. This chain links TRBV7-8 with TRBJ2-7, with no clear D. V lost 1 base and J 0 bases, leaving 13 bases between the germline ends. Germline assignment: CDR1 SGHVS and CDR2 FQNEAQ. The CDR3 covers 16 residues. CDR3 in DNA: TGTGCCAGCAGCTTAGTCATGGCAGAGAGCTCCTACGAGCAGTACTTC. It translates to CASSLVMAESSYEQYF.

This clonotype is medium-sized within its sample. The V gene is TRBV7-2, the J gene TRBJ2-7; D is undetermined. The CDR3 loop spans 12 amino acids. V was cut by 3 bases and J by 3 bases, with 6 bases left in between. The V gene's germline CDR1 is SGHTA and CDR2 FQGNSA. The CDR3 DNA reads TGTGCCAGCAGCTTGGTCGACTACGAGCAGTACTTC. This codes for CASSLVDYEQYF.

This clonotype was picked up many times. The V call is TRBV11-2, the J call TRBJ1-4; a possible D gene is TRBD1 (5 bases). The CDR3 consists of 14 residues. Germline CDR1 SGHAT, CDR2 FQNNGV. Trimming took off 1 base at V and 7 bases at J, with 10 bases between the two ends. Here the CDR3 DNA reads TGTGCCAGCAGCTTAGGCAGGGCTTCTGAAAAACTGTTTTTT. It encodes CASSLGRASEKLFF.

This clonotype showed up just a few times. This may stem from a read error, because a much larger clone lies one nucleotide away. The rearrangement joins TRBV6-1 to TRBJ2-3, with D maybe TRBD2 (5 bases). This CDR3 is 14 amino acids long. V lost 2 bases and J lost 14, with 20 bases in between. Germline V gives CDR1 MNHNS, CDR2 SASEGT. CDR3 DNA: TGTGCCAGCAGTGAAAACCCAACCGCCGGGGAGCTGTATTTT. Translation: CASSENPTAGELYF.

Concerning this clonotype: One base away lies a much larger clone, so this may be a sequencing read error. V gene TRBV19 combines with J gene TRBJ2-3, with D uncertain. The assigned J gene may be wrong: the sequence end matches TRBJ2-7 better. Germline V gene sequence: CDR1 LNHDA, CDR2 SQIVND (reference sequence). This CDR3 is built from 16 residues. The CDR3 is CASSIGSLVLSNEQYF. CDR3 nucleotide sequence: TGTGCCAGTAGTATCGGGTCCCTCGTATTGTCCAATGAGCAGTACTTC.

This clonotype was recorded many times. V usage is TRBV7-8 and J usage is TRBJ1-3; D remains ambiguous. Germline V gene sequence: CDR1 SGHVS, CDR2 FQNEAQ. V gave up 3 bases and J gave up 3 bases, with 15 bases separating them. The CDR3 covers 16 residues. The CDR3 is CASSFQEGVGGNTIYF. The CDR3 bases are TGTGCCAGCAGCTTTCAAGAGGGCGTGGGTGGAAACACCATATATTTT.

By proportion, this clonotype is medium-sized. This rearrangement joins TRBV7-2 to TRBJ1-2; unclear D gene. The length of the CDR3 is 15 residues. The V end lost 4 bases, the J end lost 8 bases, and 20 bases lay between the germline ends. Germline CDR1 reads SGHTA; CDR2 reads FQGNSA. The CDR3 sequence is CASSSSLTSMAGYTF. CDR3 DNA: TGTGCCAGCAGCTCATCCCTTACCAGTATGGCGGGCTACACCTTC.

A few counts support this clonotype. The CDR3 nucleotides read TGTGCCAGCTCACCCCGGGACAGGAGTGTCGAGCAGTACTTC. Its translation is CASSPRDRSVEQYF. The rearrangement joins TRBV18 to TRBJ2-7; TRBD1 matches at 8 bases. Germline V CDR1 and CDR2: KGHSH, LQKENI. The V segment lost 3 bases and the J segment 6 bases; nucleotides outside the gene matches: 7. CDR3 size: 14 residues.

A note on this clonotype: Likely a read error: the CDR3 ends without its conserved phenylalanine or tryptophan. The DNA is left out, because the CDR3 cannot be placed on it with certainty; the CDR3 is given as TCRdb lists it. This rearrangement joins TRBV7-9 to TRBJ2-7; the table's D call, TRBD2, was not checked against the DNA. Germline values: CDR1 SEHNR, CDR2 FQNEAQ (reference sequence). With termini counted, the CDR3 has 17 amino acids. The CDR3 spells CASSLERTDFYGYTFGS.

Within the sample, this clonotype is medium-sized. This rearrangement joins TRBV7-8 to TRBJ2-7; tentatively, D is TRBD2 (6 bases). CDR3 length: 12 amino acids. Germline CDR1 is SGHVS and CDR2 is FQNEAQ. Trimming removed 0 bases at V and 6 bases at J, with 6 bases between. The CDR3 DNA reads as TGTGCCAGCAGCTTAGCTAGCGGCGAGCAGTACTTC. Amino acid sequence: CASSLASGEQYF. Supplemented by reference TRBV7-8 and TRBJ2-7, the full variable domain reads GAGVSQSPRYKVAKRGQDVALRCDPISGHVSLFWYQQALGQGPEFLTYFQNEAQLDKSGLPSDRFFAERPEGSVSTLKIQRTQQEDSAVYLCASSLASGEQYFGPGTRLTVT.

This clonotype was seen many times. A much larger clone sits a single nucleotide away, making a read error possible. The chain links TRBV6-1 to TRBJ2-5; maybe TRBD1 (5 bases). The ends were cut back, 6 bases at V and 11 bases at J, with 22 bases in the middle. Germline-derived CDR1 and CDR2 are MNHNS and SASEGT. The CDR3 covers 14 residues. The CDR3 is CASRGVGSYNEQYF. Written as DNA, the CDR3 is TGTGCCAGCAGAGGGGTTGGATCCTACAATGAGCAGTACTTC.

In its sample, this clonotype is medium-sized (0.01 to 0.1%). The gene calls are TRBV6-1 and TRBJ2-7; D remains ambiguous. Germline assignment: CDR1 MNHNS and CDR2 SASEGT. The CDR3 totals 12 residues. V was pared by 1 base and J by 1 base, with 2 bases between. Written as DNA, the CDR3 is TGTGCCAGCAGTGAAGTTTCCTACGAGCAGTACTTC. Amino acids: CASSEVSYEQYF.

This clonotype is termed medium-sized. This rearrangement joins TRBV11-3 to TRBJ2-7; the D is unclear. Germline CDR1 and CDR2: SGHNT and YENEEA. The CDR3 consists of 14 residues. Trimming took off 3 bases at V and 7 bases at J, with 16 bases between the two ends. The CDR3 region has the DNA TGTGCCAGCAGCTTGGTCGCCTGGTCTCATGAGCAGTACTTC. Residues: CASSLVAWSHEQYF.

This clonotype has a handful of counts. This chain connects TRBV9 to TRBJ1-2; 7 bases are a match to TRBD1. V was pared by 4 bases and J by 8 bases, with 8 bases of the junction left unmatched. The CDR3 has 13 amino acids. The germline CDR1 and CDR2 sequences are SGDLS and YYNGEE. CDR3 nucleotide sequence: TGTGCCAGCAGCAAGGACAGGACGACGGGCTACACCTTC. Its protein is CASSKDRTTGYTF.

This clonotype was picked up many times. This clone may be a read error of a much larger clone one base away. V usage is TRBV7-6 and J usage is TRBJ2-5, with D possibly matching TRBD2 (5 bases). This CDR3 spans 14 amino acids. From germline, CDR1 is SGHVS and CDR2 FNYEAQ. Deletions cut 5 bases from V and 11 bases from J, with 21 bases between. The CDR3 loop is CASSPVSGSDEQYF. In DNA form, the CDR3 reads TGTGCCAGCAGCCCAGTTTCGGGATCGGATGAGCAGTACTTC.

This clonotype was detected many times. The rearrangement uses TRBV28 and TRBJ2-2; D is undetermined. The V and J ends lost 6 bases and 4 bases respectively, with 15 bases between them. Germline V CDR1 and CDR2: MDHEN, SYDVKM. The CDR3 extends over 15 amino acids. The CDR3 sequence is CASSPRLGLTGELFF. The CDR3 DNA reads TGTGCCAGCAGCCCGCGCCTAGGTCTCACCGGGGAGCTGTTTTTT.

This clonotype was counted many times. Given a much more abundant clone one base away, this may be a read error. The chain uses TRBV6-1 and TRBJ2-7, with 13 bases lining up with TRBD2. Germline assignment: CDR1 MNHNS and CDR2 SASEGT. CDR3 length equals 13 residues. The V segment lost 10 bases and the J segment 7 bases; nucleotides outside the gene matches: 7. DNA for the CDR3: TGTGCCACCGAACTAGCGGGGGGGCTTGAGCAGTACTTC. This codes for CATELAGGLEQYF.

This clonotype is judged medium-sized. The rearrangement links TRBV7-2 to TRBJ2-2; 11 bases match TRBD2. CDR3 size: 20 residues. The germline V gene encodes CDR1 SGHTA and CDR2 FQGNSA. The J segment lost 5 bases and the V segment lost 1 base, leaving 15 bases of the junction unmatched. CDR3 DNA sequence: TGTGCCAGCAGCTTAGTTAGCGGGGGGGCACCTTGGGCAGGGACCGGGGAGCTGTTTTTT. This encodes CASSLVSGGAPWAGTGELFF.

This clonotype was counted at least ten times. The chain joins TRBV7-9 to TRBJ2-7; TRBD1 agrees at 7 bases. The V gene's germline CDR1 is SEHNR and CDR2 FQNEAQ (reference sequence). This CDR3 comprises 15 residues. J gave up 0 bases and V 4 bases, and 6 bases lay outside the gene matches. CDR3 bases: TGTGCCAGCAGCTGGGACAGCCCTCTCTCCTACGAGCAGTACTTC. It codes for CASSWDSPLSYEQYF. The full variable domain, its missing parts supplied by reference TRBV7-9 and TRBJ2-7, is DTGVSQNPRHKITKRGQNVTFRCDPISEHNRLYWYRQTLGQGPEFLTYFQNEAQLEKSRLLSDRFSAERPKGSFSTLEIQRTEQGDSAMYLCASSWDSPLSYEQYFGPGTRLTVT.

This clonotype was counted many times. The chain is built from TRBV5-6 and TRBJ2-3; perhaps TRBD2 as D (5 bases). Trimming removed 4 bases from V and 6 bases from J, with 18 bases in between. Germline V gene lookup returns CDR1 SGHDT and CDR2 YYEEEE. The CDR3 is 15 amino acids. CDR3 sequence reads: CASSNQIGILDTQYF. CDR3 sequence (DNA): TGTGCCAGCAGCAATCAGATCGGGATATTGGATACGCAGTATTTT. The full variable domain, completed using reference TRBV5-6 and TRBJ2-3, is DAGVTQSPTHLIKTRGQQVTLRCSPKSGHDTVSWYQQALGQGPQFIFQYYEEEERQRGNFPDRFSGHQFPNYSSELNVNALLLGDSALYLCASSNQIGILDTQYFGPGTRLTVL.